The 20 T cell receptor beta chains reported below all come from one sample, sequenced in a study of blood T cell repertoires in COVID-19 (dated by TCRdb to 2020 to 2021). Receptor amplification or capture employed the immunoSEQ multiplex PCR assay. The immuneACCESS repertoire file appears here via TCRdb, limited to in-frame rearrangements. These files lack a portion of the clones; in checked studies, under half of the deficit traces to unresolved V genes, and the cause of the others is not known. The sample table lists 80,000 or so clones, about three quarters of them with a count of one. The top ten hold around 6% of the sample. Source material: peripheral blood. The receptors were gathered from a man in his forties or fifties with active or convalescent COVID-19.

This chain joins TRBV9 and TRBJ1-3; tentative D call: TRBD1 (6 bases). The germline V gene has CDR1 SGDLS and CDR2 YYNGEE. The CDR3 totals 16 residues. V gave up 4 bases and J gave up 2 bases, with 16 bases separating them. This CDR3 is CASSSRGGIAGNTIYF. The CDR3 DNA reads TGTGCCAGCAGCTCAAGAGGGGGTATCGCTGGAAACACCATATATTTT.

For the CDR3, the DNA is TGTGCCAGCAAGCCGGGGGTCGCAGATACGCAGTATTTT. It yields the protein CASKPGVADTQYF. This chain uses TRBV12-3 or TRBV12-4 with TRBJ2-3; a possible D gene is TRBD2 (6 bases). The CDR3 has 13 residues. V lost 7 bases and J lost 4, with 12 bases in between.

The CDR3 reads CASSQGPLMVPDTQYF. Written as DNA, the CDR3 is TGTGCCAGCAGCCAAGGGCCCTTAATGGTCCCAGATACGCAGTATTTT. The rearrangement joins TRBV3-1 (or the pseudogene TRBV3-2) to TRBJ2-3; D remains ambiguous. Trimming shortened V by 1 base and J by 4 bases, and 15 bases separated the two germline ends. Germline CDR1 and CDR2: LGHDT and YNNKEL (reference sequence). This CDR3 region has 16 residues.

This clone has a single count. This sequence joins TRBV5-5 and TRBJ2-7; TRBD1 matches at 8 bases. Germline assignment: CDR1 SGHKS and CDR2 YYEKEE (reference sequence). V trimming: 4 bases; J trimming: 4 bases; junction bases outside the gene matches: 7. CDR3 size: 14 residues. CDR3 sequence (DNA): TGTGCCAGCAGCCCTGGACAGGGCCGGTACGAGCAGTACTTC. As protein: CASSPGQGRYEQYF. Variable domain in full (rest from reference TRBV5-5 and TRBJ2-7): DAGVTQSPTHLIKTRGQQVTLRCSPISGHKSVSWYQQVLGQGPQFIFQYYEKEERGRGNFPDRFSARQFPNYSSELNVNALLLGDSALYLCASSPGQGRYEQYFGPGTRLTVT.

The CDR3 here is CASSIKGQGPYEQYF. The CDR3 DNA follows: TGTGCCAGTAGTATTAAAGGACAGGGCCCCTACGAGCAGTACTTC. The chain is built from TRBV19 and TRBJ2-7; 8 nucleotides align to TRBD1. Germline trimming cut 3 bases from V and 2 bases from J; bases unmatched to any gene: 6. The CDR3 loop spans 15 amino acids. CDR1 and CDR2 (germline): LNHDA, SQIVND (reference sequence).

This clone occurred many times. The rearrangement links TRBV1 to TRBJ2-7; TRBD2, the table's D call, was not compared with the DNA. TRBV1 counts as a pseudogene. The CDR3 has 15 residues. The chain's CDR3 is CTSSQDRGVRGEQYF. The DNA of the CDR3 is TGCACCAGCAGCCAAGATCGGGGGGTCCGGGGCGAGCAGTACTTC.

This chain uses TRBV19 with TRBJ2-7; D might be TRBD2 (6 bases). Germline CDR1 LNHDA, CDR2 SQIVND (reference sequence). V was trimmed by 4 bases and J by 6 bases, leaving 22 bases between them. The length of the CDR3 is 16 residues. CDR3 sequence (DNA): TGTGCCAGTAGTACGGGACCTACGGCGAGGGAGGTCGAGCAGTACTTC. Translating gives CASSTGPTAREVEQYF.

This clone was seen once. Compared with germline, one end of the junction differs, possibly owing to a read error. This chain's CDR3 is CASSQESATGGQGTQYF. CDR3 nucleotide sequence: TGTGCCAGCAGCCAAGAATCGGCCACAGGTGGGCAAGGGACCCAGTACTTC. This chain uses TRBV3-1 (or the pseudogene TRBV3-2) with TRBJ2-5; D possibly corresponds to TRBD1 (5 bases). CDR3 size: 17 residues. Germline V gene data show CDR1 as LGHDT and CDR2 as YNNKEL (reference sequence).

The CDR3 reads CASSLTGTGGRNEQFF. The DNA of the CDR3 is TGTGCCAGCAGTTTAACCGGGACAGGGGGTAGAAATGAGCAGTTCTTC. The chain combines TRBV6-5 with TRBJ2-1, with 11 bases identical to TRBD1. J lost 7 bases, V lost 4 bases, and 9 bases had no gene match. CDR3 length: 16 amino acids. CDR1 MNHEY and CDR2 SVGAGI come from the germline V gene.

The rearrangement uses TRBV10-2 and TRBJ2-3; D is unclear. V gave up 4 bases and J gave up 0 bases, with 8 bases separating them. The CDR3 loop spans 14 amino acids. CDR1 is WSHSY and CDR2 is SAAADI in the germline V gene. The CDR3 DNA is TGCGCCAGCAGTGCAATACGGAGCACAGATACGCAGTATTTT. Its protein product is CASSAIRSTDTQYF.

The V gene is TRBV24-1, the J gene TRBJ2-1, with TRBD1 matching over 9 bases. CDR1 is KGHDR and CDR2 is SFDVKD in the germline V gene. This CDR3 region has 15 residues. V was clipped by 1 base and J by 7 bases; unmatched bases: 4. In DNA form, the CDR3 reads TGTGCCACCAGTGATTTACAGGACAGGGGTAATGAGCAGTTCTTC. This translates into CATSDLQDRGNEQFF.

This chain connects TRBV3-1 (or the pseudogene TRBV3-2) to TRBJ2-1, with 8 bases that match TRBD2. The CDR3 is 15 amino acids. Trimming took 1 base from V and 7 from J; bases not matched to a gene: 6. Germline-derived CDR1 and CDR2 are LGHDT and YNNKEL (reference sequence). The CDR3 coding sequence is TGTGCCAGCAGCCAAGTGAACGGGGGGGCAAATGAGCAGTTCTTC. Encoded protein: CASSQVNGGANEQFF.

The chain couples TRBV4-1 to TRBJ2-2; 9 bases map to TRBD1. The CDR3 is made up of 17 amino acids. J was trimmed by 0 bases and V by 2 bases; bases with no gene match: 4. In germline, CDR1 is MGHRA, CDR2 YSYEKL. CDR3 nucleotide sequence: TGCGCCAGCAGCCAATACAGGGGGCTTTCGAACACCGGGGAGCTGTTTTTT. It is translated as CASSQYRGLSNTGELFF.

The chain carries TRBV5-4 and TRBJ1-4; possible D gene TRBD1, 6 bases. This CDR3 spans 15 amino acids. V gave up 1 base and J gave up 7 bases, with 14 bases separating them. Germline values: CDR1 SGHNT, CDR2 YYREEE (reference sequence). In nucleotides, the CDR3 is TGTGCCAGCAGCTTGATCTCACAGGGCGGTGAAAAACTGTTTTTT. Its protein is CASSLISQGGEKLFF.

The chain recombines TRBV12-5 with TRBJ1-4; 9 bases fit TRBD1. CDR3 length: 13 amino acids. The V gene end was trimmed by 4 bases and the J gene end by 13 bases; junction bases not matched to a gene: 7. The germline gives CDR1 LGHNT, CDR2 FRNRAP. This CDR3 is CASGSGQGGRLFF. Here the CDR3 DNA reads TGTGCTAGTGGTTCGGGACAGGGTGGGAGACTGTTTTTT.

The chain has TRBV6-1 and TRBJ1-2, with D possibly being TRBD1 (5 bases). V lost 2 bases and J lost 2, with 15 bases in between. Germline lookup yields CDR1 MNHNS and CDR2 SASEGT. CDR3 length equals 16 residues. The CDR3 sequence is CASSETMGTDNYGYTF. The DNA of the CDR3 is TGTGCCAGCAGTGAAACCATGGGGACTGACAACTATGGCTACACCTTC.

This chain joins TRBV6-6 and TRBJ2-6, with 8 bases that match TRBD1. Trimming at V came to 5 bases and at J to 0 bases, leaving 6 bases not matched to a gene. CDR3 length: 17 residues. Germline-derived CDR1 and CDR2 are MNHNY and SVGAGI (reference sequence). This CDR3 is CASSRGQDLSGANVLTF. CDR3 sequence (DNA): TGTGCCAGCAGTCGGGGACAGGACCTCTCTGGGGCCAACGTCCTGACTTTC.

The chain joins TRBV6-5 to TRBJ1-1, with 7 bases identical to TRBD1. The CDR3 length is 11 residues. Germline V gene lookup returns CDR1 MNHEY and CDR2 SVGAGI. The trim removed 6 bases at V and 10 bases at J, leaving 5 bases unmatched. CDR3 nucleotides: TGTGCCAGCAGGACAGGGTGGGGAGCTTTCTTT. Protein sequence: CASRTGWGAFF.

DNA of the CDR3: TGTGCCAGCTCACCACGCCTAGCGGGTCAGGAGGATACGCAGTATTTT. Residues: CASSPRLAGQEDTQYF. This chain connects TRBV18 to TRBJ2-3; 8 bases align to TRBD2. Germline assignment: CDR1 KGHSH and CDR2 LQKENI. The CDR3 contains 16 residues. V lost 1 base, J lost 6 bases, and 9 bases stayed unmatched.

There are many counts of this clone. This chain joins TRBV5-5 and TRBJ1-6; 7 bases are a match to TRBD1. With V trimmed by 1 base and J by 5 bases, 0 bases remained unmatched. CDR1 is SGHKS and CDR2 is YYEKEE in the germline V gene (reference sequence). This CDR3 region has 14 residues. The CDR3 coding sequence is TGTGCCAGCAGCTTGACAGGGGATAATTCACCCCTCCACTTT. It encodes CASSLTGDNSPLHF.